The 25 T cell receptor beta chains reported below all come from one sample, sequenced in a study of blood T cell repertoires in COVID-19. Profiling relied on immunoSEQ multiplex PCR, and the TCRdb table lists in-frame clones only, not all of them. The data show approximately 260,000 clones, more than 65% seen once. Sequencing was performed on peripheral blood. The origin of the receptors is a woman aged 40 to 50 with active or convalescent COVID-19.

As DNA, the CDR3 is TGTGCCAGCAGCCCCCGCGGAGATACGCAGTATTTT. Translation gives CASSPRGDTQYF. The chain couples TRBV11-2 to TRBJ2-3, with no clear D. The CDR3 has 12 residues. V was trimmed by 5 bases and J by 5 bases, leaving 8 bases between them. The germline V gene encodes CDR1 SGHAT and CDR2 FQNNGV.

This clone was found many times. The chain carries TRBV2 and TRBJ2-6; D perhaps matches TRBD1 (5 bases). The V and J ends lost 9 bases and 4 bases respectively, with 10 bases between them. The CDR3 covers 13 residues. CDR1 and CDR2 from the germline V gene are SNHLY and FYNNEI. CDR3 amino acids: CARSGLGANVLTF. The DNA of the CDR3 is TGTGCCAGATCAGGGTTGGGGGCCAACGTCCTGACTTTC.

This clone has only a few counts. This rearrangement joins TRBV12-3 or TRBV12-4 to TRBJ1-1; no reliable D call. V shed 2 bases and J shed 8 bases, with 9 bases lying between them. The CDR3 consists of 12 residues. The CDR3 DNA is TGTGCCAGCAGTTTAATGTTATCCGAAGCTTTCTTT. Its protein product is CASSLMLSEAFF.

With respect to this clone: Other DNA sequences from this sample encode an identical CDR3 as well. J is TRBJ1-5 and V is TRBV7-9; 7 bases match TRBD1. The V segment lost 5 bases and the J segment 2 bases; nucleotides outside the gene matches: 6. CDR3 length equals 15 residues. Germline-derived CDR1 and CDR2 are SEHNR and FQNEAQ (reference sequence). The CDR3 DNA reads as TGTGCCAGCAGCCTTGACAGGGTCGGCAATCAGCCCCAGCATTTT. Protein product: CASSLDRVGNQPQHF.

This chain connects TRBV30 to TRBJ2-5, with D perhaps matching TRBD1 (6 bases). Trimming stripped 0 bases from V and 5 bases from J, with 13 bases between. The CDR3 consists of 14 residues. Germline V lookup: CDR1 GTSNPN, CDR2 SVGIG (reference sequence). The CDR3 DNA follows: TGTGCCTGGAGTGTGACAGGCCTTGGGGAGACCCAGTACTTC. Translation: CAWSVTGLGETQYF.

The chain combines TRBV10-2 with TRBJ1-6; weak D call: TRBD1 (6 bases). Trimming stripped 4 bases from V and 10 bases from J, with 14 bases between. The germline V gene has CDR1 WSHSY and CDR2 SAAADI. CDR3 length: 14 amino acids. DNA for the CDR3: TGCGCCAGCAGTGGGGGCAGGGGTTGGTCACCCCTCCACTTT. It specifies CASSGGRGWSPLHF.

This chain links TRBV10-1 with TRBJ1-6, with D possibly TRBD1 on 5 matching bases. V dropped 7 bases and J dropped 0 bases, with 16 bases sitting between them. The CDR3 runs to 17 residues. From germline, CDR1 is WNHNN and CDR2 SYGVQD (reference sequence). DNA of the CDR3: TGCGCCAGCAATCAACAGGCCCCTAGCTCCTATAATTCACCCCTCCACTTT. Translation gives CASNQQAPSSYNSPLHF.

The chain is built from TRBV19 and TRBJ1-4, with D possibly being TRBD1 (5 bases). The CDR3 sequence is 14 residues long. V gave up 2 bases and J gave up 7 bases, with 11 bases separating them. From germline, CDR1 is LNHDA and CDR2 SQIVND (reference sequence). The CDR3 loop is CASSIQGGSEKLFF. Written as DNA, the CDR3 is TGTGCCAGTAGTATACAGGGAGGAAGTGAAAAACTGTTTTTT.

This rearrangement joins TRBV5-8 to TRBJ1-6; D uncertain. Trimming left V 2 bases short and J 9 bases short, with 15 bases between. The CDR3 extends over 15 amino acids. Germline V gene data show CDR1 as SGHTS and CDR2 as YDEGEE. Here the CDR3 reads CASSFFERAGSPLHF. The CDR3 nucleotides are TGTGCCAGCAGCTTCTTTGAGAGGGCCGGTTCACCCCTCCACTTT.

The chain uses TRBV28 and TRBJ2-7; D may be TRBD1 (5 bases). Germline CDR1 MDHEN, CDR2 SYDVKM. The CDR3 has 13 amino acids. CDR3 sequence (DNA): TGTGCTCTCTCAACGGGCAGGGCCTACGAGCAGTACTTC. Translated, it gives CALSTGRAYEQYF.

There are a few counts of this clone. V gene TRBV19 combines with J gene TRBJ2-2, with a tentative D call TRBD1 (5 bases). CDR3 length: 14 amino acids. Germline V lookup: CDR1 LNHDA, CDR2 SQIVND (reference sequence). With 11 bases removed from V and 0 bases from J, the gap between germline ends came to 13 bases. CDR3 region: CACSSRANTGELFF. CDR3 nucleotides: TGTGCCTGCAGCAGCAGGGCGAACACCGGGGAGCTGTTTTTT. The whole variable domain, filled in from reference TRBV19 and TRBJ2-2, reads DGGITQSPKYLFRKEGQNVTLSCEQNLNHDAMYWYRQDPGQGLRLIYYSQIVNDFQKGDIAEGYSVSREKKESFPLTVTSAQKNPTAFYLCACSSRANTGELFFGEGSRLTVL.

The chain joins TRBV2 to TRBJ2-1; no reliable D call. The length of the CDR3 is 12 residues. Germline V gene lookup returns CDR1 SNHLY and CDR2 FYNNEI. With 7 bases removed from V and 8 bases from J, the gap between germline ends came to 12 bases. The CDR3 here is CASIKLPDEQFF. CDR3 in DNA: TGTGCCAGCATAAAACTGCCCGATGAGCAGTTCTTC.

This clone was detected only a few times. This rearrangement joins TRBV7-2 to TRBJ2-7; TRBD2 is a possible D gene (5 bases). CDR1 is SGHTA and CDR2 is FQGNSA in the germline V gene. This CDR3 comprises 15 residues. V shed 1 base and J shed 1 base, with 11 bases lying between them. This CDR3 reads CASSLGAGLSYEQYV. The CDR3 coding sequence is TGTGCCAGCAGCTTAGGGGCAGGACTTTCCTACGAGCAGTACGTC.

This clone was observed a single time. CDR3 protein: CASSVRTGDTQYF. The DNA for the CDR3 is TGTGCCAGCAGCGTTAGGACTGGGGATACGCAGTATTTT. V and J are TRBV9 and TRBJ2-3, with D possibly TRBD2 on 5 matching bases. This CDR3 has 13 amino acids. V lost 2 bases and J 6 bases, leaving 10 bases between the germline ends. Germline values: CDR1 SGDLS, CDR2 YYNGEE.

V usage is TRBV27 and J usage is TRBJ1-2; 9 bases are shared with TRBD1. CDR1 MNHEY and CDR2 SMNVEV come from the germline V gene (reference sequence). The CDR3 runs 13 residues. V lost 7 bases, J lost 11 bases, and 11 bases stayed unmatched. DNA for the CDR3: TGTGCCAGCAAACCGGAACAGGGGGCGGGTTACACCTTC. Its protein is CASKPEQGAGYTF.

The chain links TRBV5-1 to TRBJ2-1; maybe TRBD1 (6 bases). CDR1 is SGHRS, CDR2 YFSETQ, per germline. V was shortened by 6 bases and J by 2 bases, with 15 bases between the two germline ends. The CDR3 covers 15 residues. The CDR3 loop reads CASKTSTGTYNEQFF. The CDR3 DNA is TGCGCCAGCAAGACGTCGACAGGCACCTACAATGAGCAGTTCTTC.

This clone was detected ten times or more. The V gene is TRBV29-1, the J gene TRBJ2-3, with TRBD1 identical over 9 bases. The CDR3 is 14 amino acids. The germline V gene has CDR1 SQVTM and CDR2 ANQGSEA. CDR3 sequence: CSHRGPSSTDTQYF. The CDR3 DNA reads as TGCAGTCACAGGGGGCCGTCTAGCACAGATACGCAGTATTTT.

This clone was detected only a few times. The rearrangement links TRBV7-9 to TRBJ1-5, with a possible D match to TRBD1 (5 bases). The V end was cut by 5 bases, the J end by 5 bases, with 16 bases between. CDR1 is SEHNR and CDR2 is FQNEAQ in the germline V gene (reference sequence). This CDR3 comprises 15 residues. The CDR3 sequence: CASSNPAGRDQPQHF. The CDR3, as DNA: TGTGCCAGCAGCAATCCGGCAGGGAGGGATCAGCCCCAGCATTTT. The whole variable domain, filled in from reference TRBV7-9 and TRBJ1-5, reads DTGVSQNPRHKITKRGQNVTFRCDPISEHNRLYWYRQTLGQGPEFLTYFQNEAQLEKSRLLSDRFSAERPKGSFSTLEIQRTEQGDSAMYLCASSNPAGRDQPQHFGDGTRLSIL.

The chain links TRBV5-1 to TRBJ1-4; D not certain. With 1 base removed from V and 0 bases from J, the gap between germline ends came to 7 bases. Germline V lookup: CDR1 SGHRS, CDR2 YFSETQ. The CDR3 runs 15 residues. CDR3 bases: TGCGCCAGCAGCTTGCCTGAGCCAACTAATGAAAAACTGTTTTTT. It specifies CASSLPEPTNEKLFF. Looking up the rest from reference TRBV5-1 and TRBJ1-4 gives the full variable domain: KAGVTQTPRYLIKTRGQQVTLSCSPISGHRSVSWYQQTPGQGLQFLFEYFSETQRNKGNFPGRFSGRQFSNSRSEMNVSTLELGDSALYLCASSLPEPTNEKLFFGSGTQLSVL.

The V and J genes are TRBV5-1 and TRBJ1-1; weak D call: TRBD1 (6 bases). CDR1 is SGHRS and CDR2 is YFSETQ in the germline V gene. V shed 7 bases and J shed 1 base, with 11 bases lying between them. This CDR3 comprises 13 residues. Written as DNA, the CDR3 is TGCGCCAGCCGGACAGACACGAACACTGAAGCTTTCTTT. Protein: CASRTDTNTEAFF.

This sequence joins TRBV5-4 and TRBJ2-5; 10 nucleotides line up with TRBD2. CDR3 length equals 12 residues. V gave up 7 bases and J gave up 5 bases; unmatched junction bases: 2. From germline, CDR1 is SGHNT and CDR2 YYREEE (reference sequence). The CDR3 DNA is TGTGCCAGCGGAGCGGGGGGGGAGACCCAGTACTTC. Amino acid sequence: CASGAGGETQYF.

This clone has just one count. This chain uses TRBV5-1 with TRBJ2-7, with 9 positions matching TRBD1. The CDR3 loop spans 14 amino acids. The V segment lost 4 bases and the J segment 5 bases; nucleotides outside the gene matches: 7. Germline loops: CDR1 SGHRS, CDR2 YFSETQ. The CDR3 DNA is TGCGCCAGCAGCCCCACAGGGGGCTTCGACGAGCAGTACTTC. Its translation is CASSPTGGFDEQYF.

The rearrangement links TRBV7-9 to TRBJ2-7; 10 bases are shared with TRBD1. The ends lost 4 bases at V and 2 bases at J; junction bases unmatched: 5. The V gene's germline CDR1 is SEHNR and CDR2 FQNEAQ (reference sequence). The CDR3 is 15 amino acids. Here the CDR3 reads CASSSGQGRPYEQYV. CDR3 sequence (DNA): TGTGCCAGCAGCTCGGGACAGGGGAGGCCCTACGAGCAGTACGTC.

This clone was recorded once. Relative to the germline gene, one junction end is altered; a read error may explain this. The chain links TRBV28 to TRBJ1-6; D not resolved. Germline loops: CDR1 MDHEN, CDR2 SYDVKM. The CDR3 is 13 residues long. CDR3 sequence: CASSASGSPREGF. The CDR3 nucleotides are TGTGCCAGCAGCGCCTCTGGGTCTCCGAGGGAGGGCTTT.

This clone has just one count. V usage is TRBV2 and J usage is TRBJ1-2, with 7 bases identical to TRBD1. The V gene end was trimmed by 7 bases and the J gene end by 7 bases; junction bases not matched to a gene: 9. CDR3 size: 13 residues. The germline gives CDR1 SNHLY, CDR2 FYNNEI. CDR3 in amino acids: CASTRGTVVGYTF. CDR3 nucleotides: TGTGCCAGCACCCGAGGGACAGTCGTTGGCTACACCTTC.